The present T cell receptor beta chain was sequenced within a study of neurological immune-mediated disorders. By 5'RACE with 10-nucleotide random UMIs, the cDNA was made. MiXCR, run by TCRdb on the 5' RACE reads, gives a single entry per CDR3 protein. The data hold about 69,000 distinct CDR3 sequences, with 3.9% observed a single time. The study's findings and limits: The multiple sclerosis repertoire cluster had no clinical or MRI feature associated with it. Healthy controls had more TCR clonal expansion than multiple sclerosis, which showed the least, whereas HTLV-1-associated myelopathy showed the most. None of the CDR3 amino acid sequences in expanded clones turned up in more than one subject, which points to private repertoires in all groups.

As for this clonotype: Its antigen is still unknown.

The sample consisted of PBMCs. The sequence derives from a man aged 25-45 years with multiple sclerosis.

CDR3 in DNA: TGTGCCAGCAGTTCGGCGTCTAGCGGGGGGGGAGAGACCCAGTACTTC. Protein: CASSSASSGGGETQYF. This chain links TRBV6-6 with TRBJ2-5, with 12 nucleotides matching TRBD2. The CDR3 contains 16 residues. Germline V lookup: CDR1 MNHNY, CDR2 SVGAGI (reference sequence). The V gene end was trimmed by 4 bases and the J gene end by 4 bases; junction bases not matched to a gene: 7.